This TCR beta chain was identified during a study of cytomegalovirus exposure and HLA in healthy donors. This CDR3 is 12 amino acids long. Trimming left V 3 bases short and J 5 bases short, with 8 bases between. Germline loops: CDR1 SGHKS, CDR2 YYEKEE (reference sequence). With 60 Vbeta and 13 Jbeta primers, the PCR was carried out. Generated by immunoSEQ multiplex PCR, the TCRdb table keeps only in-frame clones and is missing some. Of over 85,000 clones listed, approximately 75% are singletons. This clone was recorded a few times. The sequence came from a woman in her thirties or forties in good health and CMV-seronegative. Sequenced input: PBMCs. The chain carries TRBV5-5 and TRBJ1-1, with TRBD1 as a possible D gene (6 bases). The CDR3 protein is CASSYGQTEAFF. In DNA form, the CDR3 reads TGTGCCAGCAGCTATGGACAGACTGAAGCTTTCTTT.